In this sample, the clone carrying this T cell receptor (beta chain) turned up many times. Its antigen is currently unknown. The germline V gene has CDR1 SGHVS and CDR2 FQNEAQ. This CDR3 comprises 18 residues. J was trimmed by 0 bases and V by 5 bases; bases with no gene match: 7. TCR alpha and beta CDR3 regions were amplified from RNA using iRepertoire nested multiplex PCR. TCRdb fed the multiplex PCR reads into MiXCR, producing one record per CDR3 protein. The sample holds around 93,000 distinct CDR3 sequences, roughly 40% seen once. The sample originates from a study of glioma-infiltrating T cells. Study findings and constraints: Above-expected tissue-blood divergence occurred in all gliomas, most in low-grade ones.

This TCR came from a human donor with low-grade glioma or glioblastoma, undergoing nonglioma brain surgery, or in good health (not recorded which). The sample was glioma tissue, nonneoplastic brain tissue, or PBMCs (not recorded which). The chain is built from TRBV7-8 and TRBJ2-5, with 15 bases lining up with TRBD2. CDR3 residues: CASSRGTSGGLYQETQYF. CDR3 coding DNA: TGTGCCAGCAGCCGCGGGACTAGCGGGGGGCTGTACCAAGAGACCCAGTACTTC.